A selection of T cell receptor beta chains follows, all from one sample in a study of cytomegalovirus exposure and HLA in healthy donors. Assay used: immunoSEQ multiplex PCR; TCRdb lists only in-frame clones, some missing. Its table records under 200,000 clones. Input material: PBMCs. The receptors were gathered from a man aged 25-45 years in good health and CMV-seronegative. The CDR3 runs from the conserved cysteine through the conserved F or W. D genes are given only for firm matches.

CDR3 protein	CDR3 DNA	CDR3 length	V gene	J gene	D gene
CASSFIRRTEAFF	TGTGCCAGCAGTTTTATAAGGAGGACTGAAGCTTTCTTT	13	TRBV28	TRBJ1-1	-
CASSPEDRIFDEQYF	TGCGCCAGCAGCCCAGAGGACAGGATTTTCGACGAGCAGTACTTC	15	TRBV5-1	TRBJ2-7	TRBD1
CASSFGSSGRAPDTQYF	TGTGCCAGCAGTTTTGGATCTAGCGGGAGGGCCCCAGATACGCAGTATTTT	17	TRBV28	TRBJ2-3	TRBD2
CASSLGGTTEAFF	TGTGCCAGCAGCTTGGGGGGGACCACTGAAGCTTTCTTT	13	TRBV11-3	TRBJ1-1	-
CASSQEERSYNEQFF	TGTGCCAGCAGTCAAGAAGAGAGGTCCTACAATGAGCAGTTCTTC	15	TRBV5-4	TRBJ2-1	-
CSVAGQGASGGYTF	TGCAGCGTTGCGGGACAGGGGGCTTCTGGTGGCTACACCTTC	14	TRBV29-1	TRBJ1-2	TRBD1
CASSQGTGGKNTF	TGTGCCAGCAGCCAAGGGACAGGGGGAAAAAACACCTTC	13	TRBV7-3	TRBJ1-2	TRBD1
CASSLGGAGNYGYTF	TGTGCCAGCAGCTTGGGCGGGGCAGGGAACTATGGCTACACCTTC	15	TRBV11-3	TRBJ1-2	-
CASSRNTGSGNTIYF	TGCGCCAGCAGCCGGAACACAGGGTCTGGAAACACCATATATTTT	15	TRBV5-1	TRBJ1-3	-
CASSQANRVNTEAFF	TGCGCCAGCAGCCAAGCCAACAGGGTTAACACTGAAGCTTTCTTT	15	TRBV4-3	TRBJ1-1	-
CASSPDSYEQYF	TGCGCCAGCAGCCCCGACAGCTACGAGCAGTACTTC	12	TRBV5-1	TRBJ2-7	-
CASSVTSGNADTQYF	TGTGCCAGCAGTGTCACTAGCGGGAACGCAGATACGCAGTATTTT	15	TRBV6-4	TRBJ2-3	TRBD2
CASVKREGSSYEQYF	TGTGCCAGTGTAAAGCGGGAAGGAAGCTCCTACGAGCAGTACTTC	15	TRBV19	TRBJ2-7	TRBD2
CASSSAGRVDGYTF	TGCGCCAGCAGCTCGGCCGGGCGGGTGGATGGCTACACCTTC	14	TRBV5-1	TRBJ1-2	-
CASSYDRGHGELFF	TGTGCCAGCAGTTACGACAGGGGACACGGGGAGCTGTTTTTT	14	TRBV2	TRBJ2-2	TRBD1
CASSLYTGVSHEQYF	TGTGCCAGCAGCTTGTATACAGGGGTCTCCCACGAGCAGTACTTC	15	TRBV5-8	TRBJ2-7	TRBD1
CASSLSGDRVNTEAFF	TGTGCCAGCAGTTTATCAGGGGACAGGGTGAACACTGAAGCTTTCTTT	16	TRBV28	TRBJ1-1	TRBD1
CASSFSGRTYNEQFF	TGTGCCAGCAGCTTTAGCGGGCGGACCTACAATGAGCAGTTCTTC	15	TRBV7-9	TRBJ2-1	TRBD2
CASSGGLNTEAFF	TGTGCCAGCAGCGGCGGTCTAAACACTGAAGCTTTCTTT	13	TRBV5-5	TRBJ1-1	-
CASSLLRGKRGEAFF	TGTGCCAGCAGCTTATTGAGGGGGAAGAGGGGTGAAGCTTTCTTT	15	TRBV7-8	TRBJ1-1	-
CASSERKETQYF	TGCGCCAGCAGCGAGAGAAAAGAGACCCAGTACTTC	12	TRBV5-1	TRBJ2-5	-
CAWRDGQGVGVNQPQHF	TGTGCCTGGAGGGATGGACAGGGGGTTGGGGTGAATCAGCCCCAGCATTTT	17	TRBV30	TRBJ1-5	TRBD1
CASSIVWGLTEAFF	TGTGCCAGTAGTATAGTTTGGGGGCTTACTGAAGCTTTCTTT	14	TRBV19	TRBJ1-1	-
CASSTGLAGEQFF	TGTGCCAGCAGCACTGGACTAGCGGGAGAGCAGTTCTTC	13	TRBV5-4	TRBJ2-1	TRBD2
CASSQDNSGGTDTQYF	TGCGCCAGCAGCCAAGATAACAGTGGGGGGACAGATACGCAGTATTTT	16	TRBV4-1	TRBJ2-3	-
CASSQVLTDTQYF	TGTGCCAGCAGCCAAGTACTCACAGATACGCAGTATTTT	13	TRBV14	TRBJ2-3	-
CASSLARASSYEQYF	TGTGCCAGCAGCTTAGCGCGAGCGTCCTCCTACGAGCAGTACTTC	15	TRBV7-9	TRBJ2-7	-
CAGLRRDVSSGANVLTF	TGTGCCGGTCTTCGGAGGGACGTTTCCTCTGGGGCCAACGTCCTGACTTTC	17	TRBV5-4	TRBJ2-6	-
CAWKGKGLAGEREFF	TGTGCCTGGAAAGGTAAAGGACTAGCGGGAGAAAGGGAGTTCTTC	15	TRBV30	TRBJ2-1	TRBD2
CASSLSITGGRQPQHF	TGTGCCAGCAGTTTGTCAATCACAGGGGGCCGGCAGCCCCAGCATTTT	16	TRBV27	TRBJ1-5	TRBD1
CASSQHGGEWTEAFF	TGTGCCAGCAGCCAACATGGAGGGGAATGGACTGAAGCTTTCTTT	15	TRBV5-6	TRBJ1-1	-
CASSLGAAGTAPFREQYF	TGTGCCAGCAGCTTGGGGGCTGCCGGGACAGCTCCCTTTAGGGAGCAGTACTTC	18	TRBV7-9	TRBJ2-7	TRBD1
CSVGRWRDGYTF	TGCAGCGTTGGCCGCTGGAGGGACGGCTACACCTTC	12	TRBV29-1	TRBJ1-2	-
CASTGQGNQPQHF	TGTGCCTCAACGGGTCAGGGGAATCAGCCCCAGCATTTT	13	TRBV2	TRBJ1-5	-
CASSSGDGRETQYF	TGTGCCAGCAGCTCCGGCGACGGGAGAGAGACCCAGTACTTC	14	TRBV7-3	TRBJ2-5	-
CASSLKQGGHGYTF	TGTGCCAGCAGTCTAAAGCAGGGGGGACATGGCTACACCTTC	14	TRBV27	TRBJ1-2	TRBD1
CASSQGLALDTQYF	TGCGCCAGCAGCCAAGGGCTAGCCTTGGATACGCAGTATTTT	14	TRBV4-1	TRBJ2-3	-
CASSDSWRLRNTEAFF	TGTGCCAGCAGCGATAGTTGGCGACTGCGGAACACTGAAGCTTTCTTT	16	TRBV5-5	TRBJ1-1	-
CASSYTRVSSYNEQFF	TGTGCCAGCAGTTACACGAGGGTGAGCTCCTACAATGAGCAGTTCTTC	16	TRBV6-6	TRBJ2-1	-